A single T cell receptor beta chain is shown here with its context. This sample was taken from a study of blood T cell repertoires in COVID-19. Study-wide context: The United States, Italy and Spain provided the acute and convalescent COVID-19 samples. T cells, B-cell-depleted T cells, or PBMCs supplied cDNA or gDNA.

Profiling relied on immunoSEQ multiplex PCR, and the TCRdb table lists in-frame clones only, not all of them. The data show fewer than 300,000 clones, 85% seen once. Clinical histories supplied by participants themselves formed the basis of cohort assignment. Cohort 3 recovered donors had two negative PCRs, clearance, or symptom resolution. Sequenced input: PBMCs or T cells enriched from blood (not recorded which). The source of this sequence is a woman in her 50s who had recovered from COVID-19.

CDR3 DNA: TGTGCCAGTAGTATCCCCGGGGGTAACAATCAGCCCCAGCATTTT. Translating gives CASSIPGGNNQPQHF. V usage is TRBV19 and J usage is TRBJ1-5; D may be TRBD1 (5 bases). Per the germline V gene, CDR1 is LNHDA and CDR2 is SQIVND (reference sequence). V lost 3 bases and J lost 3, with 12 bases in between. This CDR3 has 15 amino acids.